The clone carrying this T cell receptor (beta chain) was found a few times. TCRdb processed the 5' RACE reads anew with MiXCR; each CDR3 protein has one entry. The table records 55,000 to 80,000 distinct CDR3 sequences, over 9.5% of them present only once. This sample stems from a study of early T cells in non-severe SARS-CoV-2 infection. The CDR3 runs to 16 residues. The V end lost 4 bases, the J end lost 0 bases, and 15 bases lay between the germline ends. Per germline, CDR1 SGHRS and CDR2 YFSETQ. The chain has TRBV5-1 and TRBJ2-3; D remains unclear. The clonotype comes from an adult who was a healthcare worker with PCR-confirmed SARS-CoV-2 infection or an uninfected control (not recorded which). This specimen consisted of whole blood, obtained at baseline. This CDR3 reads CASSPTLAGSTDTQYF. The CDR3 bases are TGCGCCAGCAGCCCCACCCTGGCAGGCAGCACAGATACGCAGTATTTT.